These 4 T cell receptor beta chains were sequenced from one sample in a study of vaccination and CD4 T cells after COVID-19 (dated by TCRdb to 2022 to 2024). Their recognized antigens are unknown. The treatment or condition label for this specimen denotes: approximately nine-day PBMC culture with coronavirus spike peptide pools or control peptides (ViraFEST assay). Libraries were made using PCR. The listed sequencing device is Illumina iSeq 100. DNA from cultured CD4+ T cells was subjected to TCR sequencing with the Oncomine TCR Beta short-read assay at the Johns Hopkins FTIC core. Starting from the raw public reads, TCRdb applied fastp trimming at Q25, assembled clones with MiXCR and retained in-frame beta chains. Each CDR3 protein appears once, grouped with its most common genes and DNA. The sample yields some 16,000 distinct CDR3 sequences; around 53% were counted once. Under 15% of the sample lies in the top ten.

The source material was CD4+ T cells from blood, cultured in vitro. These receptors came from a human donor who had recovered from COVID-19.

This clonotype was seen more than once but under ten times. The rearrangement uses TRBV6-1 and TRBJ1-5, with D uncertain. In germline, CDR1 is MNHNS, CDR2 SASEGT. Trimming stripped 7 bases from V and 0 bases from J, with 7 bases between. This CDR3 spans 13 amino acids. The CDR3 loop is CASTGDSNQPQHF. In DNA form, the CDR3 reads TGTGCCAGCACCGGGGATAGCAATCAGCCCCAGCATTTT.

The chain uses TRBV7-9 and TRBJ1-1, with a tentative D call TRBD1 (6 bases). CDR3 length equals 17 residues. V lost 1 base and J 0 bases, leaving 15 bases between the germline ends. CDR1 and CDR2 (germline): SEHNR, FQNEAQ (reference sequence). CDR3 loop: CASSLGRGQSMNTEAFF. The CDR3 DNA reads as TGTGCCAGCAGCTTAGGGAGGGGACAATCGATGAACACTGAAGCTTTCTTT.

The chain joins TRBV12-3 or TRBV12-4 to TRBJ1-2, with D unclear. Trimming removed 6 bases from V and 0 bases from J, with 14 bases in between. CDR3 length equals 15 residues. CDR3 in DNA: TGTGCCAGCAGCCCCGGGCAGATACCTAACTATGGCTACACCTTC. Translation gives CASSPGQIPNYGYTF.

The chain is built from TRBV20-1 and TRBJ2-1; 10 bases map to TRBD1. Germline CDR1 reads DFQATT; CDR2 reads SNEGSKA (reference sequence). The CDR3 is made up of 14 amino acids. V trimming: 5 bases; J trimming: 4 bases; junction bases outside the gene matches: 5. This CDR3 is CSAHRDRGYNEQFF. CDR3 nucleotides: TGCAGTGCTCACCGGGACAGGGGTTACAATGAGCAGTTCTTC.